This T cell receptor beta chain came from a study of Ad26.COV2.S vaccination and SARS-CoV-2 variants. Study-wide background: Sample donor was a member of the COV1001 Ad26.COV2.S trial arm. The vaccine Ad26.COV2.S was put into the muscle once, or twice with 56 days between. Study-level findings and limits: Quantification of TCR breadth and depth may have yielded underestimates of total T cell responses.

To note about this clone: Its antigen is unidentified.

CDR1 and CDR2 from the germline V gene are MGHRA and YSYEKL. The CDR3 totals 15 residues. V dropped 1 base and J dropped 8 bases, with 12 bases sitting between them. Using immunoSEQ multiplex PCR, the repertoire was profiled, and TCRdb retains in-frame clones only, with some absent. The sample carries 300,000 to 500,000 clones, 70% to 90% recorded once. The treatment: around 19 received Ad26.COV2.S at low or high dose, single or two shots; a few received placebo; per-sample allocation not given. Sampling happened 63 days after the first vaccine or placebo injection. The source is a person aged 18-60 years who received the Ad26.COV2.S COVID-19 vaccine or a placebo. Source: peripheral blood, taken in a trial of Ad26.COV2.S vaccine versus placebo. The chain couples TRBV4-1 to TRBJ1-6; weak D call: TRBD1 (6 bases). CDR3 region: CASSQVQGWDSPLHF. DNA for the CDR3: TGCGCCAGCAGCCAAGTGCAGGGGTGGGATTCACCCCTCCACTTT.